Reported below is one TCR beta chain. Antigen unknown. Some clones are missing from TCRdb's copy, which holds only in-frame ones; the method was immunoSEQ multiplex PCR. The data hold about 47,000 clones, with 80% to 85% observed a single time. Trimming removed 7 bases at V and 6 bases at J, with 20 bases between. The CDR3 contains 16 residues. The germline gives CDR1 SGHDT, CDR2 YYEEEE. The entry originates in a study of T cell clonotyping in hematopoietic cell transplantation. Study in general: Cytoreduction preceded collection of pretransplant recipient samples.

Time point here: recipient sample about 28 days before transplant, after cytoreduction. Broader study findings: Higher Inverse Simpson Index values in graft donor and pretransplant recipient predicted broader posttransplant TCR diversity. Without cell sorting, CD4 versus CD8 contributions remain unresolved.

Specimen: peripheral blood mononuclear cells, collected before stem cell transplant. This rearrangement joins TRBV5-6 to TRBJ1-6; unclear D gene. This TCR was sampled from a man in his sixties with myelodysplastic syndrome. Some clones in this sample may be carry-over from other donors' samples. The CDR3 region has the DNA TGTGCCAGCGCAAAGAGGGTTACTCAGCGTAATTCACCCCTCCACTTT. Protein sequence: CASAKRVTQRNSPLHF.